This T cell receptor beta chain appears in the sequencing data of a study of cytomegalovirus exposure and HLA in healthy donors. Study-level findings and limits: Researchers counted around 180 TCR beta chains as cytomegalovirus-associated. Data from an earlier analysis indicated that most TCR beta V segments were productive either about 87% or about 30% of the time. Near-uniform donor sequencing depth was presumed by presence/absence analyses. There were reportedly fewer N-insertions in an Asian-associated ancestry cluster than the roughly 700-donor mean, in a later analysis.

The CDR3 consists of 12 residues. V was clipped by 6 bases and J by 5 bases, with 11 bases between them. Germline CDR1 is PRHDT and CDR2 is FYEKMQ (reference sequence). In regard to this clone: The antigen remains undetermined.

Amplification used 60 Vbeta primers and 13 Jbeta primers. Profiling relied on immunoSEQ multiplex PCR, and the TCRdb table lists in-frame clones only, not all of them. The data contain roughly 110,000 clones, roughly four fifths of them singletons. Sequences were obtained from PBMCs. This sequence joins TRBV13 and TRBJ2-7; a weak D match, TRBD1 (5 bases). The clonotype was recovered from a middle-aged man in good health and CMV-seronegative. The CDR3 DNA is TGTGCCAGCAGACGTCAGGGTCACGAGCAGTACTTC. As protein: CASRRQGHEQYF.